Only a few counts were recorded for the clone carrying this TCR beta chain. The sample originates from a study of human T cells and chemical hapten exposure. TCRdb itself ran the RACE reads through MiXCR, one entry per CDR3 protein. The table records 380,000 or so distinct CDR3 sequences, roughly 6% of them present only once. The CDR3 loop spans 14 amino acids. After removal of 3 bases from V and 6 bases from J, the junction contained 8 bases not matched to a gene. Germline values: CDR1 KGHSH, CDR2 LQKENI. Described time point: pre-sensitization, week 0. Specified treatment: therapeutic diphenylcyclopropenone sensitization with weekly scalp DPC. Researchers sampled blood before each patch test went on.

This receptor was identified in a woman aged 18-29 years with alopecia areata. Some clones in this sample may be carry-over from other donors' samples. The sample consisted of whole blood, taken in connection with sensitization to the hapten diphenylcyclopropenone (DPC). The chain employs TRBV18 and TRBJ2-7; 7 bases align to TRBD1. The CDR3: CASSPFQGEREQYF. CDR3 DNA: TGTGCCAGCTCACCGTTCCAGGGGGAACGCGAGCAGTACTTC.